The 24 T cell receptor beta chains below were found in one sample sequenced in a study of blood T cells in healthy people across ages. Sample-barcoded 5' priming and a J-beta primer mix drove a second PCR of roughly 7 to 11 cycles. TCRdb re-called the 5' RACE reads through MiXCR, storing one row per CDR3 protein. The table has around 800,000 distinct CDR3 sequences, more than 25% seen once; the top ten hold around 3%. This sample was shared with a second study, whose subject was T cells of mothers and their children.

The material sequenced was blood. These receptors were taken from a boy younger than 18 in good health.

The chain recombines TRBV4-1 with TRBJ1-4; D is unclear. CDR3 length: 16 residues. V lost 5 bases and J lost 0, with 13 bases in between. The germline V gene encodes CDR1 MGHRA and CDR2 YSYEKL. The CDR3 protein is CASSGWRLATNEKLFF. The CDR3 region has the DNA TGCGCCAGCAGCGGGTGGCGCCTCGCAACTAATGAAAAACTGTTTTTT.

The chain links TRBV12-3 or TRBV12-4 to TRBJ1-6; a possible D gene is TRBD1 (5 bases). The CDR3 covers 15 residues. V lost 7 bases and J 8 bases, leaving 18 bases between the germline ends. CDR3 loop: CASTRTGVGYSPLHF. The CDR3 region has the DNA TGTGCCAGCACCAGGACGGGGGTTGGGTATTCACCCCTCCACTTT.

The sample holds a few counts of this clonotype. The chain employs TRBV12-3 or TRBV12-4 and TRBJ2-1, with 8 bases lining up with TRBD2. The CDR3 spans 15 residues. The trim removed 4 bases at V and 4 bases at J, leaving 6 bases unmatched. In DNA, the CDR3 is TGTGCCAGCAGTTCCGGGCGGGGGGAATACAATGAGCAGTTCTTC. It yields the protein CASSSGRGEYNEQFF.

The V gene is TRBV2, the J gene TRBJ2-5, with TRBD2 as a possible D gene (6 bases). Trimming stripped 5 bases from V and 5 bases from J, with 18 bases between. Germline lookup yields CDR1 SNHLY and CDR2 FYNNEI. The CDR3 is 15 amino acids. Written as DNA, the CDR3 is TGTGCCAGCAGTATGACCCGACTAGAAAGGGAGACCCAGTACTTC. Protein sequence: CASSMTRLERETQYF.

The rearrangement links TRBV4-2 to TRBJ2-7; D assignment may be TRBD1 or TRBD2 (6 bases each). This CDR3 contains 15 residues. Per germline, CDR1 LGHNA and CDR2 YNFKEQ. V was shortened by 3 bases and J by 4 bases, with 16 bases between the two germline ends. The CDR3 loop reads CASSHGLEGEYEQYF. The CDR3 region has the DNA TGTGCCAGCAGCCACGGATTGGAGGGGGAATACGAGCAGTACTTC.

This clonotype was recorded a few times. This chain uses TRBV5-1 with TRBJ1-1; 7 bases are a match to TRBD1. Germline values: CDR1 SGHRS, CDR2 YFSETQ. Germline trimming cut 5 bases from V and 7 bases from J; bases unmatched to any gene: 2. This CDR3 has 11 amino acids. CDR3 coding DNA: TGCGCCAGCAGAGGGGACAGTGAAGCTTTCTTT. Translation: CASRGDSEAFF.

This clonotype turned up a few times. V usage is TRBV27 and J usage is TRBJ2-5, with 12 bases that match TRBD2. Trimming cost V 6 bases and J 4 bases; bases outside gene matches: 9. The CDR3 is 16 residues long. The germline gives CDR1 MNHEY, CDR2 SMNVEV (reference sequence). The CDR3 bases are TGTGCCAGCAGCCCAGGACTAGCGGGGTACCGAGAGACCCAGTACTTC. Amino acids: CASSPGLAGYRETQYF.

This chain uses TRBV14 with TRBJ1-2; D not certain. The CDR3 is made up of 14 amino acids. V lost 1 base to trimming and J lost 2 bases, with 8 bases between them. Germline-derived CDR1 and CDR2 are SGHDN and FVKESK. The CDR3 reads CASSQVGGNYGYTF. The CDR3 nucleotides are TGTGCCAGCAGCCAAGTTGGCGGAAACTATGGCTACACCTTC. The full variable domain, its missing parts supplied by reference TRBV14 and TRBJ1-2, is EAGVTQFPSHSVIEKGQTVTLRCDPISGHDNLYWYRRVMGKEIKFLLHFVKESKQDESGMPNNRFLAERTGGTYSTLKVQPAELEDSGVYFCASSQVGGNYGYTFGSGTRLTVV.

This clonotype was seen a handful of times. The chain combines TRBV27 with TRBJ2-5; a possible D gene is TRBD2 (7 bases). Trimming left V 7 bases short and J 5 bases short, with 11 bases between. CDR3 size: 12 residues. The germline CDR1 and CDR2 sequences are MNHEY and SMNVEV (reference sequence). CDR3 nucleotides: TGTGCCAGCATGGGGGGGCATGAGACCCAGTACTTC. As protein: CASMGGHETQYF.

This clonotype was seen a handful of times. The genes are TRBV12-3 or TRBV12-4 and TRBJ2-3, with 7 positions matching TRBD2. V lost 5 bases, J lost 5 bases, and 19 bases stayed unmatched. This CDR3 has 18 amino acids. DNA of the CDR3: TGTGCCAGCAGTCTACCGACGGTGAGCGGGGCGCGGCAAGATACGCAGTATTTT. Translated: CASSLPTVSGARQDTQYF.

This chain links TRBV4-2 with TRBJ2-1; no definite D call. Judging by the DNA end, TRBJ2-5 fits better; the J call may be wrong. From germline, CDR1 is LGHNA and CDR2 YNFKEQ. This CDR3 is 13 amino acids long. The CDR3 DNA follows: TGTGCCAGCAGCCAAGATCCCCAGTTGTCCCAGTACTTC. Translated: CASSQDPQLSQYF.

This clonotype occurred a few times. This sequence joins TRBV9 and TRBJ2-1; D unclear. CDR1 and CDR2 from the germline V gene are SGDLS and YYNGEE. The CDR3 sequence is 16 residues long. V lost 0 bases and J lost 6, with 16 bases in between. This CDR3 is CASSVGLGGDTNEQFF. CDR3 DNA sequence: TGTGCCAGCAGCGTAGGTCTTGGCGGAGATACCAATGAGCAGTTCTTC.

The chain joins TRBV28 to TRBJ2-7; possible D gene TRBD2, 6 bases. The CDR3 spans 14 residues. Germline loops: CDR1 MDHEN, CDR2 SYDVKM. V gave up 5 bases and J gave up 5 bases, with 16 bases separating them. The CDR3 DNA follows: TGTGCCAGCAGTCGATCGGGGGTTCTCCACGAGCAGTACTTC. This codes for CASSRSGVLHEQYF.

The V and J genes are TRBV15 and TRBJ2-1; D perhaps matches TRBD2 (6 bases). This CDR3 is 14 amino acids long. Looked up from germline, CDR1 is LNHNV and CDR2 is YYDKDF (reference sequence). Trimming cost V 8 bases and J 5 bases, with 16 bases left between them. The CDR3 sequence is CATGGVGLDNEQFF. The DNA for the CDR3 is TGTGCCACCGGAGGGGTAGGGCTAGACAATGAGCAGTTCTTC.

This chain connects TRBV7-2 to TRBJ2-1, with D possibly TRBD2 on 5 matching bases. Between the trimmed V and J ends, which lost 0 bases and 1 base, there was a span of 16 bases. The germline CDR1 and CDR2 sequences are SGHTA and FQGNSA. CDR3 length equals 18 residues. The DNA for the CDR3 is TGTGCCAGCAGCTTAGCGCGCGTCCGGGGTGTTTCCTACAATGAGCAGTTCTTC. Residues: CASSLARVRGVSYNEQFF. The whole variable domain, filled in from reference TRBV7-2 and TRBJ2-1, reads GAGVSQSPSNKVTEKGKDVELRCDPISGHTALYWYRQSLGQGLEFLIYFQGNSAPDKSGLPSDRFSAERTGGSVSTLTIQRTQQEDSAVYLCASSLARVRGVSYNEQFFGPGTRLTVL.

This chain uses TRBV10-3 with TRBJ2-6; TRBD1 matches at 10 bases. This CDR3 is built from 18 residues. The junction had 7 bases not matched to a gene; V was cut back by 3 bases and J by 2 bases. CDR1 is ENHRY, CDR2 SYGVKD, per germline. The CDR3 protein is CAISDGDRGPPGANVLTF. In nucleotides, the CDR3 is TGTGCCATCAGTGATGGGGACAGGGGTCCTCCTGGGGCCAACGTCCTGACTTTC.

This clonotype was seen only a few times. CDR3 sequence (DNA): TGCGCCAGCAGCCTTGGAAACGGGGGCCCCGACAATGAGCAGTTCTTC. The encoded protein is CASSLGNGGPDNEQFF. The rearrangement links TRBV5-1 to TRBJ2-5; D may be TRBD1 or TRBD2 (6 bases each). The last part of the DNA fits TRBJ2-1 better; the J call may be wrong. This CDR3 region has 16 residues. Per germline, CDR1 SGHRS and CDR2 YFSETQ.

V is TRBV7-9 and J is TRBJ2-5, with D unresolved. Trimming pared 3 bases from V and 5 bases from J, leaving 7 bases between. The CDR3 spans 12 residues. Germline assignment: CDR1 SEHNR and CDR2 FQNEAQ (reference sequence). The CDR3 nucleotides read TGTGCCAGCAGCTTTATTAAGGAGACCCAGTACTTC. Its translation is CASSFIKETQYF.

The rearrangement uses TRBV3-1 and TRBJ2-2; D is unresolved. The CDR3 is made up of 14 amino acids. Germline CDR1 LGHDT, CDR2 YNNKEL (reference sequence). V was trimmed by 0 bases and J by 6 bases, leaving 8 bases between them. Here the CDR3 reads CASSQDLGPGELFF. CDR3 coding DNA: TGTGCCAGCAGCCAAGATCTAGGCCCCGGGGAGCTGTTTTTT. The complete variable domain, with remaining parts taken from reference TRBV3-1 and TRBJ2-2, reads DTAVSQTPKYLVTQMGNDKSIKCEQNLGHDTMYWYKQDSKKFLKIMFSYNNKELIINETVPNRFSPKSPDKAHLNLHINSLELGDSAVYFCASSQDLGPGELFFGEGSRLTVL.

The rearrangement links TRBV6-6 to TRBJ2-2; maybe TRBD1 (5 bases). CDR1 is MNHNY, CDR2 SVGAGI, per germline (reference sequence). This CDR3 contains 16 residues. The germline V and J ends were trimmed by 5 bases and 2 bases, with 15 bases remaining between them. The CDR3 reads CASSPRWGRNTGELFF. The CDR3 DNA follows: TGTGCCAGCAGTCCAAGGTGGGGCAGAAACACCGGGGAGCTGTTTTTT.

This clonotype appeared once. This sequence joins TRBV24-1 and TRBJ2-2; 10 bases line up with TRBD2. J lost 7 bases, V lost 5 bases, and 9 bases had no gene match. The CDR3 loop spans 16 amino acids. Germline CDR1 and CDR2: KGHDR and SFDVKD. CDR3 sequence (DNA): TGTGCCACCAGTGGGGGGACTAGCGAGTTCAGCGGGGAGCTGTTTTTT. Amino acids: CATSGGTSEFSGELFF.

This clonotype was detected only a few times. V gene TRBV5-1 combines with J gene TRBJ2-5; 9 bases line up with TRBD1. The J call may be in error: the DNA end matches TRBJ2-1 better. From germline, CDR1 is SGHRS and CDR2 YFSETQ. CDR3 size: 15 residues. For the CDR3, the DNA is TGCGCCAGCAGCTTGGGGGACAGGGTAGGGATTGAGCAGTTCTTC. This codes for CASSLGDRVGIEQFF.

V usage is TRBV12-3 or TRBV12-4 and J usage is TRBJ2-1, with unresolved D. The CDR3 consists of 12 residues. Trimming removed 7 bases from V and 4 bases from J, with 8 bases in between. The CDR3 is CASTRAYNEQFF. The CDR3, as DNA: TGTGCCAGCACACGGGCATACAATGAGCAGTTCTTC.

In its sample, this clonotype was seen a few times. The chain combines TRBV12-3 or TRBV12-4 with TRBJ1-1, with 7 bases identical to TRBD1. The CDR3 has 14 amino acids. V was clipped by 6 bases and J by 6 bases; unmatched bases: 10. The CDR3 protein is CASRPSGGGAEAFF. The CDR3 region has the DNA TGTGCCAGCAGGCCTTCAGGGGGAGGTGCTGAAGCTTTCTTT.